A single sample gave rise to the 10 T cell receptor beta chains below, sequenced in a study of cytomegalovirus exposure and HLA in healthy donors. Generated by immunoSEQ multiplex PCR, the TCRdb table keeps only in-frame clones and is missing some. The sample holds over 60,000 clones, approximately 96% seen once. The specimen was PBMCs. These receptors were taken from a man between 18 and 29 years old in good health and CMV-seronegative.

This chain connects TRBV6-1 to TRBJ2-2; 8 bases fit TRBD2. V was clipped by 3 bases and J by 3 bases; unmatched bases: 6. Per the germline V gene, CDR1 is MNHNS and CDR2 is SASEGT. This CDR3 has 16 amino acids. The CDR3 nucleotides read TGTGCCAGCAGTGAGCGCGGGGGGCTGGACACCGGGGAGCTGTTTTTT. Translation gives CASSERGGLDTGELFF.

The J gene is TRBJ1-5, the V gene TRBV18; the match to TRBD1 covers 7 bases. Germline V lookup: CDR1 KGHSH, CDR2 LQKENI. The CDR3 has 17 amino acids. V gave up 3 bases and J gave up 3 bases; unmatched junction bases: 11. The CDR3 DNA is TGTGCCAGCTCACCCACCCCAGGACAGGAGACCAATCAGCCCCAGCATTTT. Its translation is CASSPTPGQETNQPQHF. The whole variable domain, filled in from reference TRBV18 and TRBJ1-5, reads NAGVMQNPRHLVRRRGQEARLRCSPMKGHSHVYWYRQLPEEGLKFMVYLQKENIIDESGMPKERFSAEFPKEGPSILRIQQVVRGDSAAYFCASSPTPGQETNQPQHFGDGTRLSIL.

The DNA of the CDR3 is TGTGCCAGTAGTATTACGGGGGTAACTGGAAACACCATATATTTT. This sequence encodes CASSITGVTGNTIYF. This chain joins TRBV19 and TRBJ1-3; weak D call: TRBD1 (5 bases). CDR3 length: 15 amino acids. V lost 3 bases, J lost 2 bases, and 11 bases lay in between. Per germline, CDR1 LNHDA and CDR2 SQIVND (reference sequence).

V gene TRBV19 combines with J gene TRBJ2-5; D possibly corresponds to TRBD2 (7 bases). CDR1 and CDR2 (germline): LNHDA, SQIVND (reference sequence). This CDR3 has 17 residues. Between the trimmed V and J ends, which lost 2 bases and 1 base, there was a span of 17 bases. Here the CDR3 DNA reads TGTGCCAGTAGTATATCGGGAGGACAGCGACTCCAAGAGACCCAGTACTTC. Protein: CASSISGGQRLQETQYF.

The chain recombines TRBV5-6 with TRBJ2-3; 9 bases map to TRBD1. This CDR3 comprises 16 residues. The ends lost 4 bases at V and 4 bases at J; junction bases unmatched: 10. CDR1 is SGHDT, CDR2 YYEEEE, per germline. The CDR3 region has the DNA TGTGCCAGCAGCCATAGAGGGACAGGGAGTGCAGATACGCAGTATTTT. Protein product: CASSHRGTGSADTQYF. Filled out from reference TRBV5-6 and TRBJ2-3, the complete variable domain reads DAGVTQSPTHLIKTRGQQVTLRCSPKSGHDTVSWYQQALGQGPQFIFQYYEEEERQRGNFPDRFSGHQFPNYSSELNVNALLLGDSALYLCASSHRGTGSADTQYFGPGTRLTVL.

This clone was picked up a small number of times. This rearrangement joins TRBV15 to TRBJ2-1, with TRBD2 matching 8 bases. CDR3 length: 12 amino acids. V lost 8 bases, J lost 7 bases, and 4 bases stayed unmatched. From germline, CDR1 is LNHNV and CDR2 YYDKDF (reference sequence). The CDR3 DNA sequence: TGTGCCACCGGGACTAGGGGTAATGAGCAGTTCTTC. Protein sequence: CATGTRGNEQFF.

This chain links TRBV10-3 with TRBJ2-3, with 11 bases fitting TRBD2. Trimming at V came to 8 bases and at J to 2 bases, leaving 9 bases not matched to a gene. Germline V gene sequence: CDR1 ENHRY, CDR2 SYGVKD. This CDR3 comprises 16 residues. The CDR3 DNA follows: TGTGCCATCCAGGAGGGTAGCGGGAGGGCCACAGATACGCAGTATTTT. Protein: CAIQEGSGRATDTQYF.

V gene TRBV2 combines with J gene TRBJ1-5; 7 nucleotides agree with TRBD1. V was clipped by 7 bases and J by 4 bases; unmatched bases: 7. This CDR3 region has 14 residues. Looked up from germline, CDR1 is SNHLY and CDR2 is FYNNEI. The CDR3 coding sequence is TGTGCCAGCACCGAGACAGGGAGGAATCAGCCCCAGCATTTT. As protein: CASTETGRNQPQHF.

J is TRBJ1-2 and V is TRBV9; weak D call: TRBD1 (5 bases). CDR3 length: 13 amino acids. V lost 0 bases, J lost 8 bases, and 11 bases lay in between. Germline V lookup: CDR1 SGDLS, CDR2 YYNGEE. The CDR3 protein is CASSVEMAGGYTF. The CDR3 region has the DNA TGTGCCAGCAGCGTAGAGATGGCAGGGGGCTACACCTTC.

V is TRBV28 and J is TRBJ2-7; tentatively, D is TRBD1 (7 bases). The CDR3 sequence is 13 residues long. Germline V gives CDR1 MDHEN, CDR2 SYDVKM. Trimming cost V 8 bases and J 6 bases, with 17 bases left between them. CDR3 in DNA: TGTGCCAGCCTTCCCGGCGGGACAGTCGAGCAGTACTTC. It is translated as CASLPGGTVEQYF.